This T cell receptor (beta chain) was observed in a study of response to subunit inactivated influenza vaccine. TCRdb re-derived calls from the RT-PCR reads in MiXCR, one entry per CDR3 protein. There are about 540,000 distinct CDR3 sequences in the sample; less than 25% occur only once, and around 2.8% lies in the top ten. This clonotype turned up a few times. The CDR3 contains 17 residues. V dropped 1 base and J dropped 0 bases, with 10 bases sitting between them. In germline, CDR1 is LGHNA, CDR2 YNFKEQ. These data were likewise used in another study, on T cells expressing NK-cell markers. According to that study: Generation of TCR beta cDNA was performed by 5'RACE template switching incorporating UMIs. Seven of the eight sequenced donors were HCMV-seropositive; one was seronegative. In several experiments, an anti-gamma-delta TCR antibody restricted sorting to alpha-beta TCR T cells. A range of about 1.0-7.5% of CD8+ T cells consisted of dominant NKG2C+ clonotypes in several donors. Whether expanded NKG2C+ T cell clones were HCMV specific stayed uncertain.

The sequence derives from a man aged 50-59 years who received an inactivated influenza vaccine. The chain recombines TRBV4-2 with TRBJ1-6; no reliable D call. This material consisted of CD4+ T cells sorted from PBMCs, taken approximately 12 days after vaccination. For the CDR3, the DNA is TGTGCCAGCAGCCAAGGCGGCCGCAGCTCCTATAATTCACCCCTCCACTTT. Amino acids: CASSQGGRSSYNSPLHF.